This T cell receptor (beta chain) was found in a study of response to subunit inactivated influenza vaccine. TCRdb analysed the RT-PCR reads with MiXCR anew, one entry per CDR3 protein. The data contain about 570,000 distinct CDR3 sequences, around 11% of them singletons. This clonotype turned up a few times. The same data also contributed to another study, on T cells expressing NK-cell markers. From that study: Generation of TCR beta cDNA was performed by 5'RACE template switching incorporating UMIs. Seven donors tested HCMV-seropositive and one tested seronegative among the eight sequenced.

This receptor was taken from a man aged 45-60 years who received an inactivated influenza vaccine. Sequences were derived from PBMCs from blood, sampled on the day of vaccination.

The CDR3 sequence: CASSYSAGGNEQFF. As DNA, the CDR3 is TGTGCCAGCAGTTACTCAGCGGGGGGCAATGAGCAGTTCTTC. The chain couples TRBV6-2 or TRBV6-3 to TRBJ2-1; TRBD2 agrees at 9 bases. Trimming took 0 bases from V and 6 from J; bases not matched to a gene: 0. The CDR3 contains 14 residues. In germline, CDR1 is MNHEY, CDR2 SVGEGT.